A selection of T cell receptor beta chains follows, all from one sample in a study of cytomegalovirus exposure and HLA in healthy donors. Sequencing was performed with immunoSEQ multiplex PCR; in TCRdb, only in-frame clones are kept and a portion is missing. The sample carries about 150,000 clones, 78% recorded once. Sequencing was performed on PBMCs. The receptors shown here come from a woman in her fifties or sixties in good health and CMV-seropositive. CDR3s include the opening cysteine and the closing phenylalanine or tryptophan. D genes are given only for firm matches. Some rows mark clone size as missing; the rest say once, few, many or name a class of expanded clone.

v_call	clone_size	j_call	d_call	cdr3_nt	cdr3_aa
TRBV29-1	few	TRBJ1-2	TRBD1	TGCAGCGTATCCCGGGACAGGGAGTATGGCTACACCTTC	CSVSRDREYGYTF
TRBV9	few	TRBJ2-1	TRBD1	TGTGCCAGCAGCGCTGACCGGGACAGGGCTTACAATGAGCAGTTCTTC	CASSADRDRAYNEQFF
TRBV7-2	NA	TRBJ2-1	TRBD2	TGTGCCAGCAGCTTTAAGGCTAGCGGGAGGGGGTTGGAGCAGTTCTTC	CASSFKASGRGLEQFF
TRBV6-4	NA	TRBJ2-2	TRBD2	TGTGCCAGCAGTGACTCTACGGCGGGAGGGCCCGGTACCGGGGAGCTGTTTTTT	CASSDSTAGGPGTGELFF
TRBV5-6	NA	TRBJ1-1	NA	TGTGCCAGCAGCTCCGGACCGGAGGGCACTGAAGCTTTCTTT	CASSSGPEGTEAFF
TRBV18	NA	TRBJ1-1	NA	TGTGCCAGCTCACAATCCAGGGAGGGCACTGAAGCTTTCTTT	CASSQSREGTEAFF
TRBV19	NA	TRBJ1-1	NA	TGTGCCAGTAATGGCCGGGGGGGGGCCTGGAACACTGAAGCTTTCTTT	CASNGRGGAWNTEAFF
TRBV11-2	NA	TRBJ1-4	TRBD1	TGTGCCAGCAGCCAAAGACAGGGGCGTACTGAAAAACTGTTTTTT	CASSQRQGRTEKLFF
TRBV9	NA	TRBJ2-3	NA	TGTGCCAGCAGCGTCCGAGCGGAGGCTTCCACAGATACGCAGTATTTT	CASSVRAEASTDTQYF
TRBV4-1	NA	TRBJ1-2	TRBD1	TGCGCCAGCAGCCAAGTTCCGGGACAGGGGTTAGGCTACACCTTC	CASSQVPGQGLGYTF
TRBV6-5	few	TRBJ2-7	TRBD1	TGTGCCAGCAGCCCAAGGACAGGAGTCTACGAGCAGTACTTC	CASSPRTGVYEQYF
TRBV5-4	NA	TRBJ2-7	NA	TGTGCCAGCAGCTTGGGAGCCTACGAGCAGTACTTC	CASSLGAYEQYF
TRBV6-5	once	TRBJ1-2	TRBD1	TGTGCCAGCAGTTCTTTGACAGGGAAAATGGATGGCTACACCTTC	CASSSLTGKMDGYTF
TRBV5-1	NA	TRBJ1-2	TRBD1	TGCGCCAGCAGCCTGGGCTCAGCCGGGACAGGGGAGGGCTACACCTTC	CASSLGSAGTGEGYTF
TRBV12-1	NA	TRBJ1-5	NA	TGTGCCAGCAAGACCGGGACAGCGGATAGCAATCAGCCCCAGCATTTT	CASKTGTADSNQPQHF
TRBV7-8	NA	TRBJ1-1	TRBD1	TGTGCCAGCAGCCCTTCTCGGACAGGGAACACTGAAGCTTTCTTT	CASSPSRTGNTEAFF
TRBV4-3	few	TRBJ1-2	TRBD1	TGCGCCAGCAGCCAGACGACAGGGTACTATGGCTACACCTTC	CASSQTTGYYGYTF